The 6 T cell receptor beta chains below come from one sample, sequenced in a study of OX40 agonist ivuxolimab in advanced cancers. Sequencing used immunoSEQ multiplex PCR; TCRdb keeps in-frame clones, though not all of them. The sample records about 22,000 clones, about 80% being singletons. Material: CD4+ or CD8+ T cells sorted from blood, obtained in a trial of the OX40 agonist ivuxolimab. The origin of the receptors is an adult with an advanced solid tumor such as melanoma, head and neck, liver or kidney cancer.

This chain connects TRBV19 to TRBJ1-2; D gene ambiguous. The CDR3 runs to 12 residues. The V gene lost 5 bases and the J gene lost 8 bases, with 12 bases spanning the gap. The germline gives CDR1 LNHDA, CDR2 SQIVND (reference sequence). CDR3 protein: CASSFGVQGYTF. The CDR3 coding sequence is TGTGCCAGTAGTTTCGGGGTTCAGGGCTACACCTTC.

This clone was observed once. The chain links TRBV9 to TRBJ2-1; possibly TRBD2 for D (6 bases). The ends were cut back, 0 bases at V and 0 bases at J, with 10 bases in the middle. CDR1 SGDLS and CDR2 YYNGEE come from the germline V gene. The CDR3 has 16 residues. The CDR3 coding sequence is TGTGCCAGCAGCGTAGAGAGGAGGGACTCCTACAATGAGCAGTTCTTC. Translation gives CASSVERRDSYNEQFF.

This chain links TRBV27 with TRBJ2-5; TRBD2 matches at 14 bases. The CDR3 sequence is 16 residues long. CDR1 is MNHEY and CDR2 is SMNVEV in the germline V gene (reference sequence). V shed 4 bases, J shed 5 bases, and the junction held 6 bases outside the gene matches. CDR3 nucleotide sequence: TGTGCCAGCAGTTCGGGACTAGCGGGAGTGATGGAGACCCAGTACTTC. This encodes CASSSGLAGVMETQYF.

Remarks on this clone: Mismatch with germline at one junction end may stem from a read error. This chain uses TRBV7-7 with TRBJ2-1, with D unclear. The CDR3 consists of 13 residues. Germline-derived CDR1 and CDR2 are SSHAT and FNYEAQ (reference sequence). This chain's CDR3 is CASSLVASDEQFF. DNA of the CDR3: TGTGCTAGCAGCTTAGTCGCCTCCGATGAGCAGTTCTTC.

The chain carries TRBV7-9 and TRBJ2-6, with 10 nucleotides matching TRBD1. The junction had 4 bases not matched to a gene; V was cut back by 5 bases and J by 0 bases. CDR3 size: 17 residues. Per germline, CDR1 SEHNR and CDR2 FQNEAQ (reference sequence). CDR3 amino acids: CASSVTGGPSGANVLTF. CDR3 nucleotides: TGTGCCAGCAGCGTGACAGGGGGCCCCTCTGGGGCCAACGTCCTGACTTTC.

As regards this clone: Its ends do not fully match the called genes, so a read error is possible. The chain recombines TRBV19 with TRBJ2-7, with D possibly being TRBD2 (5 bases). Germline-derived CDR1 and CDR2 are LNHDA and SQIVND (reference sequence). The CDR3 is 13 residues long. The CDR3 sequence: CASSIGGYSPATF. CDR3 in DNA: TGTGCCAGTAGTATAGGAGGGTATAGTCCCGCTACATTC.